Presented here are 14 T cell receptor beta chains from one specimen sequenced in a study of cytomegalovirus exposure and HLA in healthy donors. Use of 60 Vbeta and 13 Jbeta primers characterized the PCR. Clones were read by immunoSEQ multiplex PCR, and TCRdb kept only the in-frame ones, dropping some. The table has some 150,000 clones, roughly 80% seen once. The source material was PBMCs. Receptor source: a male donor in good health and CMV-seronegative.

This clone was seen just once. The chain joins TRBV13 to TRBJ2-3, with 14 bases aligning to TRBD2. Per germline, CDR1 PRHDT and CDR2 FYEKMQ (reference sequence). The V and J ends lost 4 bases and 2 bases, in that order; junction bases with no gene match: 8. This CDR3 is built from 18 residues. CDR3 DNA: TGTGCCAGCAGCTCTGGACTAGCGGGGGGCCCCTACACAGATACGCAGTATTTT. Translation: CASSSGLAGGPYTDTQYF.

The CDR3 protein is CASGTGNTEAFF. The CDR3 DNA follows: TGTGCCAGTGGGACAGGGAACACTGAAGCTTTCTTT. The chain uses TRBV28 and TRBJ1-1; 8 bases are shared with TRBD1. After removal of 9 bases from V and 1 base from J, the junction contained 1 base not matched to a gene. Germline lookup yields CDR1 MDHEN and CDR2 SYDVKM. This CDR3 is built from 12 residues.

The chain joins TRBV27 to TRBJ1-2, with 8 bases lining up with TRBD1. The germline CDR1 and CDR2 sequences are MNHEY and SMNVEV (reference sequence). J lost 11 bases, V lost 5 bases, and 10 bases had no gene match. There are 13 residues in the CDR3. This CDR3 reads CASSDRGLPVYTF. In nucleotides, the CDR3 is TGTGCCAGCAGTGACAGGGGCCTCCCGGTGTACACCTTC.

The chain joins TRBV5-1 to TRBJ2-3; the match to TRBD2 covers 10 bases. Germline CDR1 SGHRS, CDR2 YFSETQ. The CDR3 consists of 13 residues. The J segment lost 1 base and the V segment lost 9 bases, leaving 2 bases of the junction unmatched. CDR3 sequence: CATGTSGTDTQYF. Written as DNA, the CDR3 is TGCGCCACGGGGACTAGCGGCACAGATACGCAGTATTTT.

The chain uses TRBV27 and TRBJ2-7; 8 bases align to TRBD2. The CDR3 is made up of 15 amino acids. Germline-derived CDR1 and CDR2 are MNHEY and SMNVEV (reference sequence). Unmatched junction bases numbered 8, after V lost 2 bases and J lost 5 bases. CDR3 residues: CASSLSQAGVNEQYF. The CDR3 coding sequence is TGTGCCAGCAGTTTAAGTCAAGCGGGAGTTAACGAGCAGTACTTC.

V gene TRBV6-5 combines with J gene TRBJ1-4, with 8 positions matching TRBD1. Per germline, CDR1 MNHEY and CDR2 SVGAGI. The CDR3 loop spans 14 amino acids. The J segment lost 6 bases and the V segment lost 5 bases, leaving 5 bases of the junction unmatched. For the CDR3, the DNA is TGTGCCAGCAGTGACAGGGGTTTAGATGAAAAACTGTTTTTT. This encodes CASSDRGLDEKLFF.

The chain uses TRBV9 and TRBJ2-3; TRBD2 matches at 7 bases. With V trimmed by 0 bases and J by 2 bases, 6 bases remained unmatched. The CDR3 is 16 residues long. The V gene's germline CDR1 is SGDLS and CDR2 YYNGEE. The CDR3 coding sequence is TGTGCCAGCAGCGTAGTTGCGGGAGTAAACACAGATACGCAGTATTTT. It yields the protein CASSVVAGVNTDTQYF.

The rearrangement links TRBV5-4 to TRBJ1-2; 9 bases match TRBD1. CDR1 and CDR2 from the germline V gene are SGHNT and YYREEE (reference sequence). This CDR3 has 14 residues. Germline trimming cut 2 bases from V and 3 bases from J; bases unmatched to any gene: 2. CDR3 sequence: CASSLGQGYYGYTF. CDR3 DNA sequence: TGTGCCAGCAGCTTAGGACAGGGGTACTATGGCTACACCTTC.

This clone appeared once. The chain couples TRBV4-1 to TRBJ1-1; a weak D match, TRBD1 (5 bases). The CDR3 runs 15 residues. V was cut by 4 bases and J by 0 bases, with 12 bases left in between. The germline gives CDR1 MGHRA, CDR2 YSYEKL. CDR3 nucleotides: TGCGCCAGCAGCCTAGGGGAAGACATGAACACTGAAGCTTTCTTT. Residues: CASSLGEDMNTEAFF.

The chain joins TRBV6-5 to TRBJ1-2; D unclear. Per the germline V gene, CDR1 is MNHEY and CDR2 is SVGAGI. The CDR3 has 15 amino acids. V shed 9 bases and J shed 8 bases, with 25 bases lying between them. The CDR3 here is CASATKAATLFGYTF. In DNA, the CDR3 is TGTGCCAGTGCAACGAAGGCAGCGACCCTTTTCGGCTACACCTTC.

This sequence joins TRBV28 and TRBJ2-2; 8 bases match TRBD1. The germline gives CDR1 MDHEN, CDR2 SYDVKM. The CDR3 is made up of 14 amino acids. V shed 8 bases, J shed 8 bases, and the junction held 10 bases outside the gene matches. The CDR3 spells CASLGQGIMGELFF. The CDR3, as DNA: TGTGCCAGCCTAGGACAGGGTATTATGGGGGAGCTGTTTTTT.

This clone has just one count. V is TRBV15 and J is TRBJ1-4, with D unresolved. This CDR3 spans 12 amino acids. The V end was cut by 4 bases, the J end by 8 bases, with 8 bases between. The germline gives CDR1 LNHNV, CDR2 YYDKDF (reference sequence). CDR3 sequence (DNA): TGTGCCACCAGCATTTGGGCAGAAAAACTGTTTTTT. Translating gives CATSIWAEKLFF.

This chain uses TRBV15 with TRBJ1-1; D is possibly TRBD1 (5 bases). With 1 base removed from V and 4 bases from J, the gap between germline ends came to 10 bases. The germline CDR1 and CDR2 sequences are LNHNV and YYDKDF (reference sequence). The CDR3 is made up of 14 amino acids. The CDR3 DNA sequence: TGTGCCACCAGCAGAGGATGGGGCGGCACTGAAGCTTTCTTT. This encodes CATSRGWGGTEAFF.

The V gene is TRBV2, the J gene TRBJ1-6; no reliable D call. The CDR3 totals 13 residues. Trimming left V 3 bases short and J 9 bases short, with 9 bases between. Per the germline V gene, CDR1 is SNHLY and CDR2 is FYNNEI. The CDR3 region is CASSDQEVSPLHF. The CDR3 nucleotides are TGTGCCAGCAGTGATCAAGAGGTTTCACCCCTCCACTTT.